The T cell receptor (beta chain) under discussion was sequenced for a study of blood T cell repertoires in COVID-19. Data came from immunoSEQ multiplex PCR; TCRdb stores just in-frame clones and leaves some out. The table lists 250,000 to 400,000 clones, about 91% of them singletons. CDR3 length: 17 residues. CDR1 LGHDT and CDR2 YNNKEL come from the germline V gene (reference sequence). Trimming pared 0 bases from V and 0 bases from J, leaving 11 bases between. The V and J genes are TRBV3-1 (or the pseudogene TRBV3-2) and TRBJ2-2, with no clear D. This TCR derives from a woman under 40 with COVID-19, enrolled during active disease. Sequenced: peripheral blood. CDR3 nucleotides: TGTGCCAGCAGCCAAGATCGCTTCAGATCGAACACCGGGGAGCTGTTTTTT. It codes for CASSQDRFRSNTGELFF.